What follows are 25 T cell receptor beta chains derived from one specimen sequenced in a study of T cell responses to AZD1222 COVID-19 vaccine. TCRdb's table, derived via immunoSEQ multiplex PCR, lists solely in-frame clones and lacks some. Of about 59,000 clones in the sample, roughly 89% are singletons; the top ten hold roughly 6%. The input for sequencing was peripheral blood, taken 28 days after the second AZD1222 dose. The receptor set was obtained from an adult who received the AZD1222 COVID-19 vaccine.

The chain links TRBV12-3 or TRBV12-4 to TRBJ1-6; a possible D gene is TRBD1 (6 bases). This CDR3 contains 12 residues. The V and J ends lost 8 bases and 7 bases respectively, with 9 bases between them. The CDR3 DNA reads as TGTGCCAGCGGGACAATCAATTCACCCCTCCACTTT. Amino acids: CASGTINSPLHF.

The V call is TRBV6-1, the J call TRBJ1-5; 8 nucleotides agree with TRBD1. V trimming: 8 bases; J trimming: 8 bases; junction bases outside the gene matches: 11. Germline CDR1 MNHNS, CDR2 SASEGT. This CDR3 is 14 amino acids long. The CDR3 nucleotides read TGTGCCAGCCGCCTTCAGGGGGCGCGGGAGCCCCAGCATTTT. Translation: CASRLQGAREPQHF.

The chain is built from TRBV29-1 and TRBJ2-7; TRBD1 matches 12 bases. Trimming cost V 4 bases and J 3 bases; bases outside gene matches: 10. The CDR3 is made up of 16 amino acids. Germline loops: CDR1 SQVTM, CDR2 ANQGSEA. The DNA for the CDR3 is TGCAGCGTTGGGGGACAGGGGGCTAGCGACCACTACGAGCAGTACTTC. Its translation is CSVGGQGASDHYEQYF.

The chain carries TRBV25-1 and TRBJ1-2, with D hard to call. CDR3 length: 12 residues. Germline CDR1 is MGHDK and CDR2 is SYGVNS. V lost 4 bases and J lost 4, with 7 bases in between. The CDR3, as DNA: TGTGCCAGCAGTGGCATTCTCTATGGCTACACCTTC. This translates into CASSGILYGYTF.

This chain joins TRBV19 and TRBJ2-7; D possibly corresponds to TRBD2 (5 bases). The V end was cut by 1 base, the J end by 3 bases, with 7 bases between. Germline V gene sequence: CDR1 LNHDA, CDR2 SQIVND (reference sequence). This CDR3 spans 13 amino acids. The CDR3 DNA reads as TGTGCCAGTAGTATAGTCCGGGGCTACGAGCAGTACTTC. This encodes CASSIVRGYEQYF.

The chain employs TRBV11-2 and TRBJ2-6; the D is unclear. This CDR3 contains 13 residues. Germline V CDR1 and CDR2: SGHAT, FQNNGV. V gave up 5 bases and J gave up 1 base, with 3 bases separating them. The CDR3 DNA sequence: TGTGCCAGCAGCCCATCTGGGGCCAACGTCCTGACTTTC. The encoded protein is CASSPSGANVLTF.

J is TRBJ2-1 and V is TRBV7-6, with D perhaps matching TRBD2 (6 bases). V lost 0 bases to trimming and J lost 0 bases, with 15 bases between them. The CDR3 covers 18 residues. Germline CDR1 SGHVS, CDR2 FNYEAQ. CDR3: CASSLAGAGRSSYNEQFF. The CDR3 DNA sequence: TGTGCCAGCAGCTTAGCTGGAGCGGGCCGTAGCTCCTACAATGAGCAGTTCTTC.

The J gene is TRBJ2-3, the V gene TRBV7-2; D gene uncertain. CDR3 length equals 14 residues. Looked up from germline, CDR1 is SGHTA and CDR2 is FQGNSA. V gave up 3 bases and J gave up 1 base, with 8 bases separating them. CDR3 in DNA: TGTGCCAGCAGCTTTAATCCCGGCACAGATACGCAGTATTTT. Its protein product is CASSFNPGTDTQYF. The full variable domain, completed using reference TRBV7-2 and TRBJ2-3, is GAGVSQSPSNKVTEKGKDVELRCDPISGHTALYWYRQSLGQGLEFLIYFQGNSAPDKSGLPSDRFSAERTGGSVSTLTIQRTQQEDSAVYLCASSFNPGTDTQYFGPGTRLTVL.

This chain joins TRBV5-6 and TRBJ1-2, with a weak D call TRBD1 (5 bases). The germline gives CDR1 SGHDT, CDR2 YYEEEE. Deletions cut 1 base from V and 8 bases from J, with 9 bases between. The CDR3 covers 12 residues. The CDR3 reads CASSLWGEGYTF. The CDR3 nucleotides are TGTGCCAGCAGCTTGTGGGGGGAAGGCTACACCTTC.

The chain has TRBV5-5 and TRBJ2-7; D call uncertain. There are 12 residues in the CDR3. The germline CDR1 and CDR2 sequences are SGHKS and YYEKEE (reference sequence). V lost 3 bases, J lost 1 base, and 5 bases lay in between. As DNA, the CDR3 is TGTGCCAGCAGCTCACCTTCCTACGAGCAGTACTTC. Translation gives CASSSPSYEQYF.

The chain is built from TRBV27 and TRBJ2-2; a weak D match, TRBD2 (5 bases). The V end was cut by 5 bases, the J end by 4 bases, with 17 bases between. Germline lookup yields CDR1 MNHEY and CDR2 SMNVEV (reference sequence). The CDR3 covers 16 residues. This CDR3 is CASSPWESDPTGELFF. The CDR3 coding sequence is TGTGCCAGCAGTCCCTGGGAGTCAGACCCCACCGGGGAGCTGTTTTTT.

This sequence joins TRBV7-9 and TRBJ2-5, with TRBD2 identical over 9 bases. CDR3 length equals 15 residues. The germline V gene encodes CDR1 SEHNR and CDR2 FQNEAQ (reference sequence). V shed 4 bases, J shed 4 bases, and the junction held 7 bases outside the gene matches. Here the CDR3 reads CASSWGSGSVETQYF. As DNA, the CDR3 is TGTGCCAGCAGCTGGGGTAGCGGGAGTGTAGAGACCCAGTACTTC.

The chain joins TRBV19 to TRBJ1-2; 7 nucleotides align to TRBD1. Germline loops: CDR1 LNHDA, CDR2 SQIVND (reference sequence). The CDR3 spans 14 residues. Trimming took 3 bases from V and 1 from J; bases not matched to a gene: 2. CDR3 DNA: TGTGCCAGTAGTATGACAGGGTTTAACTATGGCTACACCTTC. It specifies CASSMTGFNYGYTF.

J is TRBJ1-1 and V is TRBV18, with D tentatively TRBD1 (5 bases). The CDR3 has 14 residues. V was clipped by 3 bases and J by 4 bases, with 12 bases between them. Germline CDR1 reads KGHSH; CDR2 reads LQKENI. This CDR3 is CASSPGVGPTEAFF. The CDR3 nucleotides are TGTGCCAGCTCACCGGGTGTGGGGCCCACTGAAGCTTTCTTT.

The chain employs TRBV7-3 and TRBJ2-3; D is perhaps TRBD1 or TRBD2 (5 bases each). Trimming cost V 2 bases and J 2 bases, with 17 bases left between them. The CDR3 runs 17 residues. Germline CDR1 reads SGHTA; CDR2 reads FQGTGA. CDR3 sequence (DNA): TGTGCCAGCAGCTTAGAGGCCTCGGGGCGAGTCACAGATACGCAGTATTTT. Translating it yields CASSLEASGRVTDTQYF.

The J gene is TRBJ2-2, the V gene TRBV11-2, with D possibly TRBD1 on 5 matching bases. V lost 5 bases, J lost 4 bases, and 11 bases lay in between. This CDR3 contains 14 residues. In germline, CDR1 is SGHAT, CDR2 FQNNGV. This CDR3 reads CASSPSRVTGELFF. The CDR3 nucleotides are TGTGCCAGCAGCCCGTCCAGGGTCACCGGGGAGCTGTTTTTT.

This clone was detected once. CDR3 sequence: CASSFDGPQHF. In DNA, the CDR3 is TGTGCCAGCAGCTTCGACGGGCCCCAGCATTTT. This sequence joins TRBV7-9 and TRBJ1-5; D call uncertain. CDR3 length: 11 amino acids. The V end was cut by 3 bases, the J end by 9 bases, with 6 bases between. Germline CDR1 reads SEHNR; CDR2 reads FQNEAQ (reference sequence).

The genes are TRBV5-6 and TRBJ2-2; D may be TRBD1 or TRBD2 (5 bases each). Germline values: CDR1 SGHDT, CDR2 YYEEEE. Trimming pared 1 base from V and 5 bases from J, leaving 9 bases between. This CDR3 comprises 14 residues. The CDR3 DNA reads TGTGCCAGCAGCTTGCCCGGGGCAACCGGGGAGCTGTTTTTT. Its translation: CASSLPGATGELFF.

The chain uses TRBV28 and TRBJ2-2, with D possibly being TRBD1 (6 bases). V was shortened by 7 bases and J by 4 bases, with 16 bases between the two germline ends. The CDR3 extends over 15 amino acids. Germline-derived CDR1 and CDR2 are MDHEN and SYDVKM. CDR3 residues: CASNHGQPGTGELFF. In DNA form, the CDR3 reads TGTGCCAGCAACCACGGACAGCCCGGCACCGGGGAGCTGTTTTTT.

This clone was seen a handful of times. This chain joins TRBV11-2 and TRBJ1-4, with 8 bases lining up with TRBD1. Germline values: CDR1 SGHAT, CDR2 FQNNGV. This CDR3 has 19 residues. V shed 5 bases, J shed 0 bases, and the junction held 14 bases outside the gene matches. CDR3 residues: CASSAGQGGGYSTNEKLFF. CDR3 coding DNA: TGTGCCAGCAGCGCCGGACAGGGAGGAGGCTACTCAACTAATGAAAAACTGTTTTTT.

As DNA, the CDR3 is TGTGCCAGCAGCACTTCGGGACTCGGGGAGACCCAGTACTTC. Protein sequence: CASSTSGLGETQYF. This chain links TRBV7-8 with TRBJ2-5, with a weak D call TRBD2 (6 bases). This CDR3 spans 14 amino acids. CDR1 SGHVS and CDR2 FQNEAQ come from the germline V gene. With 5 bases removed from V and 5 bases from J, the gap between germline ends came to 15 bases.

This chain joins TRBV6-1 and TRBJ2-1, with TRBD2 as a possible D gene (5 bases). Germline CDR1 is MNHNS and CDR2 is SASEGT. V gave up 3 bases and J gave up 1 base, with 13 bases separating them. CDR3 length equals 16 residues. In DNA, the CDR3 is TGTGCCAGCAGTGATAGCGTAACTTGGTCCTACAATGAGCAGTTCTTC. Amino acids: CASSDSVTWSYNEQFF.

The chain carries TRBV7-2 and TRBJ2-1; 14 nucleotides agree with TRBD2. The ends lost 3 bases at V and 8 bases at J; junction bases unmatched: 3. CDR3 length: 15 residues. Germline CDR1 and CDR2: SGHTA and FQGNSA. CDR3 protein: CASSLGTSGSDEQFF. The CDR3 DNA reads as TGTGCCAGCAGCTTGGGGACTAGCGGGAGCGATGAGCAGTTCTTC.

CDR3 coding DNA: TGTGCCAGCAGCGTAGAGGGAGGACAGGGGCGTCGGAATGAGCAGTTCTTC. It yields the protein CASSVEGGQGRRNEQFF. The chain has TRBV9 and TRBJ2-1, with 9 positions matching TRBD1. The CDR3 is 17 residues long. V lost 0 bases and J lost 7; bases outside the gene matches: 11. Germline CDR1 reads SGDLS; CDR2 reads YYNGEE.

The V and J genes are TRBV25-1 and TRBJ1-4; TRBD1 matches at 7 bases. Unmatched junction bases numbered 2, after V lost 6 bases and J lost 7 bases. The CDR3 length is 12 residues. Germline V lookup: CDR1 MGHDK, CDR2 SYGVNS. CDR3 loop: CASRQGTEKLFF. CDR3 DNA: TGTGCCAGCAGACAGGGGACTGAAAAACTGTTTTTT.